The 7 T cell receptor beta chains presented below share a single source sample, sequenced in a study of identical twins. Via MiXCR, TCRdb re-called the 5' RACE reads, giving one row per CDR3 protein. The sample has a few hundred thousand distinct CDR3 sequences, about 8.3% seen once. The data also belong to a second study, concerning yellow fever vaccine responses in identical twins.

The sample taken for sequencing was CD8+ T cells sorted from blood. The receptors originated from a woman between 18 and 29 years old in good health.

A remark on this clonotype: Being one base from a much bigger clone, this may be a read error. This chain joins TRBV7-8 and TRBJ2-2; unclear D gene. Germline V gene lookup returns CDR1 SGHVS and CDR2 FQNEAQ. The V and J ends lost 1 base and 8 bases respectively, with 5 bases between them. The CDR3 runs 12 residues. Here the CDR3 reads CASSLVHGELFF. CDR3 coding DNA: TGTGCCAGCAGCTTAGTTCATGGGGAGCTGTTTTTT.

This clonotype was picked up many times. The chain couples TRBV20-1 to TRBJ2-2; D call uncertain. V lost 3 bases to trimming and J lost 6 bases, with 14 bases between them. CDR1 and CDR2 (germline): DFQATT, SNEGSKA (reference sequence). The CDR3 is 14 amino acids. In DNA form, the CDR3 reads TGCAGTGCTAGTGTGCGCCAGGTACCCGGGGAGCTGTTTTTT. This gives the protein CSASVRQVPGELFF.

This clonotype has a count of ten or more. The CDR3 DNA sequence: TGTGCCAGCAGTTACGGAGAAACCTACGAGCAGTACTTC. It encodes CASSYGETYEQYF. The chain couples TRBV6-2 or TRBV6-3 to TRBJ2-7; D is ambiguous. Germline V gives CDR1 MNHEY, CDR2 SVGEGT. This CDR3 has 13 residues. Trimming pared 2 bases from V and 2 bases from J, leaving 7 bases between.

This clonotype was detected only a few times. The DNA for the CDR3 is TGTGCCATCAGTGAGTCGAAGGCGTCAAATCAGCCCCAGCATTTT. The encoded protein is CAISESKASNQPQHF. The rearrangement links TRBV10-3 to TRBJ1-5; D unclear. The CDR3 sequence is 15 residues long. Trimming cost V 0 bases and J 4 bases, with 10 bases left between them. The germline gives CDR1 ENHRY, CDR2 SYGVKD.

The chain joins TRBV28 to TRBJ2-3, with 11 bases aligning to TRBD2. The CDR3 runs 13 residues. V lost 5 bases to trimming and J lost 8 bases; unmatched junction nucleotides: 3. Germline V gene lookup returns CDR1 MDHEN and CDR2 SYDVKM. The CDR3 reads CASSIAGGGTQYF. CDR3 in DNA: TGTGCCAGCAGTATAGCGGGGGGGGGTACGCAGTATTTT.

This clonotype was found a few times. The CDR3 coding sequence is TGTGCCAGCAGCTTCTGGCGGGGGGCTGACACCGGGGAGCTGTTTTTT. Translated: CASSFWRGADTGELFF. The chain is built from TRBV7-9 and TRBJ2-2, with 8 bases identical to TRBD2. CDR1 is SEHNR, CDR2 FQNEAQ, per germline (reference sequence). This CDR3 has 16 amino acids. V was clipped by 3 bases and J by 3 bases; unmatched bases: 6.

This clonotype has more than one count but fewer than ten. The rearrangement links TRBV5-1 to TRBJ2-7; D is uncertain. This CDR3 has 15 amino acids. V lost 0 bases and J 4 bases, leaving 14 bases between the germline ends. CDR1 SGHRS and CDR2 YFSETQ come from the germline V gene. CDR3 coding DNA: TGCGCCAGCAGCTTGGCGGTCCTTGGGGTGTACGAGCAGTACTTC. Protein product: CASSLAVLGVYEQYF.